These T cell receptor beta chains were read from a single sample in a study of CD8 T cells in ankylosing spondylitis. TCRdb re-called the 5' RACE reads through MiXCR, storing one row per CDR3 protein. The top ten clones hold 30% to 35% of a sample with around 100,000 distinct CDR3 sequences, about 8.3% of them seen once. The source material was blood, either unsorted or a sorted T cell fraction (not recorded which). The receptors here all came from a male donor with ankylosing spondylitis. CDR3s include the opening cysteine and the closing phenylalanine or tryptophan. The order of the fields is clone size, V gene, J gene, CDR3 protein. Clone size appears in some rows only: once, few, many, or a class for an expanded clone.

>many|TRBV12-3/TRBV12-4|TRBJ2-1
CASSFDLAYNEQFF
>.|TRBV6-5|TRBJ2-7
CASSYGHRTISEQYF
>.|TRBV6-5|TRBJ2-2
CASSYSRQAVNTGELFF
>.|TRBV19|TRBJ1-1
CATHSTGPTEAFF
>.|TRBV27|TRBJ2-3
CASATRASTDTQYF
>many|TRBV12-3/TRBV12-4|TRBJ2-1
CASSPWADLGYNEQFF
>many|TRBV12-3/TRBV12-4|TRBJ2-3
CASSYSGRADTQYF
>many|TRBV6-5|TRBJ2-1
CASSSDRGSNEQFF
>few|TRBV13|TRBJ2-1
CASSPRGSGIDNEQFF
>.|TRBV12-3/TRBV12-4|TRBJ2-1
CASSLGGLAGDEQFF
>many|TRBV6-1|TRBJ2-6
CASSGTESGANVLTF
>.|TRBV4-1|TRBJ1-1
CASSQDGGAGGTEAFF
>.|TRBV9|TRBJ2-1
CASSVEGLADYNEQFF
>many|TRBV12-3/TRBV12-4|TRBJ2-3
CASSWTSGTDTQYF
>many|TRBV2|TRBJ2-1
CAIGIVSYNEQFF
>few|TRBV12-3/TRBV12-4|TRBJ1-1
CASSLALKELGNTEAFF
>.|TRBV7-2|TRBJ2-5
CASSIEAGTRETQYF
>few|TRBV7-2|TRBJ2-1
CASSPRGGTAHNEQFF
>few|TRBV29-1|TRBJ1-1
CSVPLPGPTEVFF